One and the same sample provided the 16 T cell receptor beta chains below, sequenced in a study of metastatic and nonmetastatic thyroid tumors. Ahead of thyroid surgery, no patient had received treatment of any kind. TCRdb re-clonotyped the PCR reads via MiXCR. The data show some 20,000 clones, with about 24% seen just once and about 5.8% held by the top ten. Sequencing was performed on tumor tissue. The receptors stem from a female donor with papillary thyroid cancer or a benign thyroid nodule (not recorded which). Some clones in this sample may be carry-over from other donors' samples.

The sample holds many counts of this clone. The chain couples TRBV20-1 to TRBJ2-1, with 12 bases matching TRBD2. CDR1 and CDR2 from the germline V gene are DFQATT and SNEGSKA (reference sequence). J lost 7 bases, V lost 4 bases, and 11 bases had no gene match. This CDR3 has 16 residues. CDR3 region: CSATTPSGRASNEQFF. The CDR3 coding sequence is TGCAGTGCTACAACGCCTAGCGGGAGGGCCAGTAATGAGCAGTTCTTC.

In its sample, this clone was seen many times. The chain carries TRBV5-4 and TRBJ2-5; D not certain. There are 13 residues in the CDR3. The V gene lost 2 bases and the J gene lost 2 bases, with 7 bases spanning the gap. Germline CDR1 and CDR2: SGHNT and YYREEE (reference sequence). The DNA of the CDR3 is TGTGCCAGCAGCTTAGCGTTTCAAGAGACCCAGTACTTC. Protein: CASSLAFQETQYF. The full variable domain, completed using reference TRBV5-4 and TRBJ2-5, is ETGVTQSPTHLIKTRGQQVTLRCSSQSGHNTVSWYQQALGQGPQFIFQYYREEENGRGNFPPRFSGLQFPNYSSELNVNALELDDSALYLCASSLAFQETQYFGPGTRLLVL.

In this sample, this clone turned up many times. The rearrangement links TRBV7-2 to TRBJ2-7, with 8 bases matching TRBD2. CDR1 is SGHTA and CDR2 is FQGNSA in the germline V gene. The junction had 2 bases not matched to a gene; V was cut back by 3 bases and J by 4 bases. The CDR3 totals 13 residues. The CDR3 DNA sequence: TGTGCCAGCAGCTTCGGGAGGGGATACGAGCAGTACTTC. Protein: CASSFGRGYEQYF.

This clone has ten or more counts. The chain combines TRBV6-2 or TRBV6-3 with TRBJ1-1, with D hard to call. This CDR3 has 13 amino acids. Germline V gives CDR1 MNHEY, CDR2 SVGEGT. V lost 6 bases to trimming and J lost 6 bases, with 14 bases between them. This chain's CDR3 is CASSYMGSAEAFF. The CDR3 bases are TGTGCCAGCAGCTACATGGGGTCCGCTGAAGCTTTCTTT.

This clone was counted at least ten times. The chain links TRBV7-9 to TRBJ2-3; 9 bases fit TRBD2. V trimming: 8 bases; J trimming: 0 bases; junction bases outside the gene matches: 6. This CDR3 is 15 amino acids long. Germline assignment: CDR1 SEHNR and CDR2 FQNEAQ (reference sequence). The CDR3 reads CASLHAGGSTDTQYF. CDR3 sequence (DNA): TGTGCCAGCCTCCACGCGGGAGGGAGCACAGATACGCAGTATTTT.

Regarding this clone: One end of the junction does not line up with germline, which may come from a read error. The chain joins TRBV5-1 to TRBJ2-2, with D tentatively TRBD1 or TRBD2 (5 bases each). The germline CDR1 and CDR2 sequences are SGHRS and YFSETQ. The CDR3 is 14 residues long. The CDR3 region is CASSLSQGSGDLFF. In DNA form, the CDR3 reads TGCGCCAGCAGCTTGTCGCAGGGCTCCGGGGATCTGTTTTTT.

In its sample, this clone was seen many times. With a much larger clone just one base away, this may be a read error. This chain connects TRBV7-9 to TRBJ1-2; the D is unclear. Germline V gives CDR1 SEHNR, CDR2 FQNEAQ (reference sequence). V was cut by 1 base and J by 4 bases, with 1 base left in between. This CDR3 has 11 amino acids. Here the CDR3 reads CASSLVYGYTF. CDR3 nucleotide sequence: TGTGCCAGCAGCTTAGTCTATGGCTACACCTTC. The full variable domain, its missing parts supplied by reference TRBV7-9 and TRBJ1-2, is DTGVSQNPRHKITKRGQNVTFRCDPISEHNRLYWYRQTLGQGPEFLTYFQNEAQLEKSRLLSDRFSAERPKGSFSTLEIQRTEQGDSAMYLCASSLVYGYTFGSGTRLTVV.

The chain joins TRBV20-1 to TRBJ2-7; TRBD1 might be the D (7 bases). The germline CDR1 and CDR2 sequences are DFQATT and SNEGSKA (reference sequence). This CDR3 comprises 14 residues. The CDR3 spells CTGKTGDSTYEQYF. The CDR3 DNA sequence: TGCACCGGCAAAACAGGGGACTCCACATACGAGCAGTACTTC.

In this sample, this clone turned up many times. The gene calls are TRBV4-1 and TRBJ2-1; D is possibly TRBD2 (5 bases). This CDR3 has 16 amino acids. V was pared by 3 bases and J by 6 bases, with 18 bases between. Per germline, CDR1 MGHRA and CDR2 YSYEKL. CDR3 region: CASSQYETAGGNEQFF. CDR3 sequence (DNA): TGCGCCAGCAGCCAGTATGAGACTGCCGGAGGCAATGAGCAGTTCTTC.

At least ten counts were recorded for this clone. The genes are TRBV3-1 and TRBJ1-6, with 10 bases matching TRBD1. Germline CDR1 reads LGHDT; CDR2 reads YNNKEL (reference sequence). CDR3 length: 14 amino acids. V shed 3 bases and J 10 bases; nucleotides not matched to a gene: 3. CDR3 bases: TGTGCCAGCAGCCAGGGACAGGGGAACTCACCCCTCCACTTT. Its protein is CASSQGQGNSPLHF.

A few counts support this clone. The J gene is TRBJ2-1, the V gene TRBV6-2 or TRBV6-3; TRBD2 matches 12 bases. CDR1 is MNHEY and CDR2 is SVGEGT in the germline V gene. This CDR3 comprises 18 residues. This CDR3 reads CTGRHPTSGSTSYNEQFF. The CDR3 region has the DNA TGTACCGGCAGACATCCGACTAGCGGGAGTACTTCCTACAATGAGCAGTTCTTC.

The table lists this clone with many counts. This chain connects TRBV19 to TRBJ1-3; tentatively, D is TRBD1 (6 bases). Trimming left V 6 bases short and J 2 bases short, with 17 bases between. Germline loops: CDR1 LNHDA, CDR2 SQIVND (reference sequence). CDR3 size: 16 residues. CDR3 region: CASRNHPGDPGNTIYF. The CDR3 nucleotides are TGTGCCAGTAGAAACCACCCAGGGGACCCTGGAAACACCATATATTTT.

The CDR3, as DNA: TGTGCCAGCAGCCAAGGGGGCGGACAGGGGCGAAACACCATATATTTT. It translates to CASSQGGGQGRNTIYF. J is TRBJ1-3 and V is TRBV6-1, with 9 bases matching TRBD1. In germline, CDR1 is MNHNS, CDR2 SASEGT. This CDR3 has 16 residues. V trimming: 6 bases; J trimming: 5 bases; junction bases outside the gene matches: 11.

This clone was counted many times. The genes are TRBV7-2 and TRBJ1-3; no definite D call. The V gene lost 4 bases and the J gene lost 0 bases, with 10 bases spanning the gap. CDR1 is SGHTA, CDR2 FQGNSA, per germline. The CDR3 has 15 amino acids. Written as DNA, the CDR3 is TGTGCCAGCAGCTCCTACTCGAGCTCTGGAAACACCATATATTTT. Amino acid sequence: CASSSYSSSGNTIYF. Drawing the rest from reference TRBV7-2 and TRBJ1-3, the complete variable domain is GAGVSQSPSNKVTEKGKDVELRCDPISGHTALYWYRQSLGQGLEFLIYFQGNSAPDKSGLPSDRFSAERTGGSVSTLTIQRTQQEDSAVYLCASSSYSSSGNTIYFGEGSWLTVV.

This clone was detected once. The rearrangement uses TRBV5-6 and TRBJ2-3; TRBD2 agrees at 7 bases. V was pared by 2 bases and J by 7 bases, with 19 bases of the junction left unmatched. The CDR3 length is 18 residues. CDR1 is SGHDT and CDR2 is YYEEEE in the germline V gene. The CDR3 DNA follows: TGTGCCAGCAGCTTCGATCTAGCGGCAGATGGGGTGAGTAATACGCAGTATTTT. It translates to CASSFDLAADGVSNTQYF. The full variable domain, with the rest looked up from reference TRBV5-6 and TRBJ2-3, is DAGVTQSPTHLIKTRGQQVTLRCSPKSGHDTVSWYQQALGQGPQFIFQYYEEEERQRGNFPDRFSGHQFPNYSSELNVNALLLGDSALYLCASSFDLAADGVSNTQYFGPGTRLTVL.

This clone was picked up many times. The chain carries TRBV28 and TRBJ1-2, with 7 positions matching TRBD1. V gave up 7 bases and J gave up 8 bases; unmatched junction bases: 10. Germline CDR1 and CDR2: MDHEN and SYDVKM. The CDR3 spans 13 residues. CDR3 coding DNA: TGTGCCAGCACCCGACAGGGCGAGGACGGCTACACCTTC. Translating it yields CASTRQGEDGYTF.